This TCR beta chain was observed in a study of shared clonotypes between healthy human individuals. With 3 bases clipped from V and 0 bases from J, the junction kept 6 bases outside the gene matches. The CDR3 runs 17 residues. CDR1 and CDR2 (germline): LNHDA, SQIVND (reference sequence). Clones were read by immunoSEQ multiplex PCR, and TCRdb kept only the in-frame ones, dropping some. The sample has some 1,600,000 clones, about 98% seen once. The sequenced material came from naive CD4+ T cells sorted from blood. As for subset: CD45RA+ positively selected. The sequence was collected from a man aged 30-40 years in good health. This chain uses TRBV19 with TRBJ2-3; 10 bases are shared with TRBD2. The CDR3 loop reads CASSMAIAGGSTDTQYF. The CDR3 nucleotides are TGTGCCAGTAGTATGGCAATAGCGGGAGGTAGCACAGATACGCAGTATTTT.